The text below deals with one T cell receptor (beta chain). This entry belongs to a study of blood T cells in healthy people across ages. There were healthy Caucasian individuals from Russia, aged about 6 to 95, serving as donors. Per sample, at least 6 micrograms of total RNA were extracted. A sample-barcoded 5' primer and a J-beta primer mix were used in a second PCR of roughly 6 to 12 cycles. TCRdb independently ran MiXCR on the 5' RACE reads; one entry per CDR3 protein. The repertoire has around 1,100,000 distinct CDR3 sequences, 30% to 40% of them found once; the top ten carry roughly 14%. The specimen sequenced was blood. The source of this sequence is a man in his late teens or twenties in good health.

As DNA, the CDR3 is TGCGCCAGCAGCCAAGATCGGGCGGGGGGGTCCAATGAGCAGTTCTTC. This sequence encodes CASSQDRAGGSNEQFF. The chain couples TRBV4-1 to TRBJ2-1; TRBD2 agrees at 9 bases. J lost 6 bases, V lost 0 bases, and 6 bases had no gene match. Germline V gene lookup returns CDR1 MGHRA and CDR2 YSYEKL. CDR3 length: 16 amino acids.